This TCR beta chain was recovered during a study of T cell responses to AZD1222 COVID-19 vaccine. Findings of the study overall: The repertoires were collected only after the peak T cell response.

Using immunoSEQ multiplex PCR, the repertoire was profiled, and TCRdb retains in-frame clones only, with some absent. This table holds about 73,000 clones, roughly 80% found once. Germline assignment: CDR1 MRHNA and CDR2 SNTAGT. Trimming removed 6 bases from V and 4 bases from J, with 12 bases in between. The length of the CDR3 is 14 residues. As concerns this clone: Its antigen is currently unknown.

The sequenced sample was peripheral blood, obtained 28 days after the second AZD1222 dose. This chain links TRBV6-4 with TRBJ2-2, with D possibly called TRBD1 or TRBD2 (5 bases each). The origin of this receptor is an adult who received the AZD1222 COVID-19 vaccine. The CDR3 protein is CASSREWSTGELFF. Written as DNA, the CDR3 is TGTGCCAGCAGCAGGGAGTGGAGCACCGGGGAGCTGTTTTTT.